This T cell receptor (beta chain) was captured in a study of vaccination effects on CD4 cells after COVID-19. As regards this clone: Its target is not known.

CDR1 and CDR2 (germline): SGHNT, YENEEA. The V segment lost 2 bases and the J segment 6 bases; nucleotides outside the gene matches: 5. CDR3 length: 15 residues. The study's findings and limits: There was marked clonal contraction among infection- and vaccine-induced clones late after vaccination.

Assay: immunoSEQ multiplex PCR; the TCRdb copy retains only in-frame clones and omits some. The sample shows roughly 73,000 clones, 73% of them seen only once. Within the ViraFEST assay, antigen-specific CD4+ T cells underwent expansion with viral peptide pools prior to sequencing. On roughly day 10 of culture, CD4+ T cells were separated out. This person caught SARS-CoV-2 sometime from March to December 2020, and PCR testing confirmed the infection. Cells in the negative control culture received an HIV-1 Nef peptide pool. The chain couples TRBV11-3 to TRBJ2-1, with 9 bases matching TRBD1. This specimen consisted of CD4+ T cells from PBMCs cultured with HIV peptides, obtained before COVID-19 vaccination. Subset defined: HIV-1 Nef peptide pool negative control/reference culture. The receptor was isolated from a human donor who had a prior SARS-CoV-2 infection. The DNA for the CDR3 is TGTGCCAGCAGCTTATCCTCGGACAGGGGCAATGAGCAGTTCTTC. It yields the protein CASSLSSDRGNEQFF.